Presented here are 21 T cell receptor beta chains from one specimen sequenced in a study of shared clonotypes between healthy human individuals. Using immunoSEQ multiplex PCR, the repertoire was profiled, and TCRdb retains in-frame clones only, with some absent. Among over a million clones listed, around 97% were seen once. Sequencing was done on a sample of naive CD4+ T cells sorted from blood. Subset of the sample: CD45RA+ positively selected. The source of these receptors is a man aged 30 to 45 in good health.

This clone came up once. The DNA of the CDR3 is TGTGCCAGCAGCCCCCGGTTCGGGGGAGCGCATGAAGCTTTCTTT. It codes for CASSPRFGGAHEAFF. V usage is TRBV7-9 and J usage is TRBJ1-1; D may be TRBD1 (5 bases). The germline gives CDR1 SEHNR, CDR2 FQNEAQ (reference sequence). This CDR3 region has 15 residues. V lost 5 bases to trimming and J lost 7 bases, with 20 bases between them.

V is TRBV11-2 and J is TRBJ2-7; D not resolved. Germline-derived CDR1 and CDR2 are SGHAT and FQNNGV. This CDR3 comprises 14 residues. Trimming cost V 1 base and J 0 bases, with 7 bases left between them. The CDR3 is CASSLVDVSYEQYF. The CDR3, as DNA: TGTGCCAGCAGCTTAGTGGATGTCTCCTACGAGCAGTACTTC.

Comments on this clone: The sample contains more than one DNA sequence encoding this CDR3. The genes are TRBV7-9 and TRBJ2-3; D unclear. The germline gives CDR1 SEHNR, CDR2 FQNEAQ (reference sequence). The CDR3 runs 12 residues. V was trimmed by 5 bases and J by 4 bases, leaving 7 bases between them. DNA for the CDR3: TGTGCCAGCAGCCCTCAGGCAGATACGCAGTATTTT. It is translated as CASSPQADTQYF.

The rearrangement uses TRBV6-1 and TRBJ2-7; D is ambiguous. The germline V and J ends were trimmed by 2 bases and 5 bases, with 13 bases remaining between them. Germline V CDR1 and CDR2: MNHNS, SASEGT. The CDR3 is 14 residues long. The CDR3 bases are TGTGCCAGCAGTGAAACTGTACAGAGCCACGAGCAGTACTTC. Translation: CASSETVQSHEQYF.

As DNA, the CDR3 is TGCGCCAGCAGCCAAGATGGCGGTATCGGCTACGAGCAGTACTTC. Residues: CASSQDGGIGYEQYF. The chain carries TRBV4-1 and TRBJ2-7; no clear D. Germline CDR1 reads MGHRA; CDR2 reads YSYEKL. This CDR3 contains 15 residues. The ends were cut back, 0 bases at V and 3 bases at J, with 12 bases in the middle.

The chain couples TRBV6-5 to TRBJ1-3, with TRBD1 identical over 8 bases. J lost 1 base, V lost 6 bases, and 5 bases had no gene match. Per the germline V gene, CDR1 is MNHEY and CDR2 is SVGAGI. CDR3 length: 15 amino acids. CDR3 bases: TGTGCCAGCAGCCTGTGGACAGGGTCTGGAAACACCATATATTTT. Protein product: CASSLWTGSGNTIYF.

About this clone itself: This specimen includes other DNA sequences encoding the same CDR3. The chain recombines TRBV28 with TRBJ2-1; TRBD2 matches 13 bases. CDR3 length equals 14 residues. Unmatched junction bases numbered 0, after V lost 3 bases and J lost 7 bases. CDR1 is MDHEN, CDR2 SYDVKM, per germline. The DNA of the CDR3 is TGTGCCAGCAGTTTGGGACTAGCGGGGAATGAGCAGTTCTTC. Encoded protein: CASSLGLAGNEQFF.

This clone is a singleton in its sample. This chain uses TRBV5-1 with TRBJ2-5; TRBD1 or TRBD2 may be the D gene (6 bases each). Germline V gene data show CDR1 as SGHRS and CDR2 as YFSETQ. Trimming shortened V by 0 bases and J by 2 bases, and 23 bases separated the two germline ends. CDR3 length equals 19 residues. The CDR3 reads CASSLAFSGPGAIQETQYF. The CDR3 nucleotides are TGCGCCAGCAGCTTGGCCTTTAGCGGCCCGGGGGCGATACAAGAGACCCAGTACTTC.

The chain couples TRBV6-5 to TRBJ2-7, with D possibly TRBD1 on 5 matching bases. V gave up 6 bases and J gave up 6 bases, with 18 bases separating them. The CDR3 has 14 amino acids. Germline V gives CDR1 MNHEY, CDR2 SVGAGI. CDR3 bases: TGTGCCAGCAGGGCAGGGTATGTGAACGCCGAGCAGTACTTC. This gives the protein CASRAGYVNAEQYF.

The chain is built from TRBV18 and TRBJ2-2, with D uncertain. The germline gives CDR1 KGHSH, CDR2 LQKENI. This CDR3 spans 15 amino acids. Trimming removed 3 bases at V and 5 bases at J, with 13 bases between. CDR3 sequence: CASSPPSPGTGELFF. The CDR3 coding sequence is TGTGCCAGCTCACCCCCCAGTCCGGGTACCGGGGAGCTGTTTTTT.

The chain uses TRBV11-2 and TRBJ2-4; TRBD2 aligns across 8 bases. The trim removed 5 bases at V and 0 bases at J, leaving 15 bases unmatched. The length of the CDR3 is 19 residues. CDR1 is SGHAT and CDR2 is FQNNGV in the germline V gene. The DNA of the CDR3 is TGTGCCAGCAGCCAGAGGGGGGCCAGCGGGGGATTAGCCAAAAACATTCAGTACTTC. Translation: CASSQRGASGGLAKNIQYF. The variable domain in full, with the rest retrieved from reference TRBV11-2 and TRBJ2-4, is EAGVAQSPRYKIIEKRQSVAFWCNPISGHATLYWYQQILGQGPKLLIQFQNNGVVDDSQLPKDRFSAERLKGVDSTLKIQPAKLEDSAVYLCASSQRGASGGLAKNIQYFGAGTRLSVL.

The J gene is TRBJ2-7, the V gene TRBV6-1; TRBD2 agrees at 13 bases. Per the germline V gene, CDR1 is MNHNS and CDR2 is SASEGT. Trimming cost V 9 bases and J 3 bases; bases outside gene matches: 2. CDR3 length equals 13 residues. Written as DNA, the CDR3 is TGTGCCAGTTGGACTAGCGGGAGCTACGAGCAGTACTTC. It translates to CASWTSGSYEQYF.

The chain joins TRBV5-1 to TRBJ2-7; TRBD2 aligns across 11 bases. Germline lookup yields CDR1 SGHRS and CDR2 YFSETQ. The CDR3 spans 15 residues. Unmatched junction bases numbered 4, after V lost 3 bases and J lost 2 bases. The CDR3 sequence is CASSSGTSGAYEQYF. CDR3 nucleotide sequence: TGCGCCAGCAGCTCCGGGACTAGCGGCGCCTACGAGCAGTACTTC.

The chain carries TRBV5-6 and TRBJ2-5; 7 positions match TRBD1. Losses at the gene ends were 4 bases for V and 1 base for J; bases not matched to a gene: 4. CDR1 SGHDT and CDR2 YYEEEE come from the germline V gene. The CDR3 length is 14 residues. In DNA form, the CDR3 reads TGTGCCAGCAGCCAGACAGGGTTCCAAGAGACCCAGTACTTC. Its protein is CASSQTGFQETQYF.

The chain is built from TRBV9 and TRBJ1-2; no definite D call. The germline CDR1 and CDR2 sequences are SGDLS and YYNGEE. V lost 0 bases, J lost 4 bases, and 7 bases lay in between. CDR3 length: 13 amino acids. In DNA, the CDR3 is TGTGCCAGCAGCGTAGGAACAGTCTATGGCTACACCTTC. Its translation: CASSVGTVYGYTF.

The chain carries TRBV7-2 and TRBJ2-1; D is uncertain. The CDR3 is 13 amino acids. V shed 3 bases and J shed 3 bases, with 6 bases lying between them. In germline, CDR1 is SGHTA, CDR2 FQGNSA. DNA of the CDR3: TGTGCCAGCAGCTTCCGCAGCTACAATGAGCAGTTCTTC. The encoded protein is CASSFRSYNEQFF.

The rearrangement links TRBV18 to TRBJ2-2; D ambiguous. Trimming took 6 bases from V and 5 from J, leaving 7 bases between them. This CDR3 is built from 12 residues. Germline CDR1 is KGHSH and CDR2 is LQKENI. CDR3 in amino acids: CASSPATGELFF. In nucleotides, the CDR3 is TGTGCCAGCTCCCCCGCAACCGGGGAGCTGTTTTTT.

The chain has TRBV18 and TRBJ1-1, with a possible D match to TRBD1 (5 bases). This CDR3 contains 14 residues. Germline CDR1 is KGHSH and CDR2 is LQKENI. V was trimmed by 4 bases and J by 1 base, leaving 10 bases between them. Here the CDR3 DNA reads TGTGCCAGCTCACTTGGGGGAGGGAACACTGAAGCTTTCTTT. Protein: CASSLGGGNTEAFF.

The chain combines TRBV5-4 with TRBJ2-3; TRBD2 is a possible D gene (5 bases). This CDR3 has 16 amino acids. Trimming stripped 2 bases from V and 1 base from J, with 14 bases between. Looked up from germline, CDR1 is SGHNT and CDR2 is YYREEE (reference sequence). CDR3 loop: CASSFPSGGGTDTQYF. The CDR3 bases are TGTGCCAGCAGCTTTCCCAGCGGAGGAGGCACAGATACGCAGTATTTT.

In nucleotides, the CDR3 is TGTGCCAGCAGCTTGGCTTGGCGGAACATGAACACTGAAGCTTTCTTT. As protein: CASSLAWRNMNTEAFF. The chain couples TRBV5-6 to TRBJ1-1; D not certain. The V end lost 0 bases, the J end lost 0 bases, and 12 bases lay between the germline ends. The germline gives CDR1 SGHDT, CDR2 YYEEEE. The CDR3 is made up of 16 amino acids.

V usage is TRBV2 and J usage is TRBJ2-1, with 12 nucleotides matching TRBD2. From germline, CDR1 is SNHLY and CDR2 FYNNEI. This CDR3 has 16 residues. V gave up 2 bases and J gave up 8 bases; unmatched junction bases: 7. The CDR3 is CASSETTSGSGDEQFF. The CDR3, as DNA: TGTGCCAGCAGTGAAACGACTAGCGGGAGTGGCGATGAGCAGTTCTTC.